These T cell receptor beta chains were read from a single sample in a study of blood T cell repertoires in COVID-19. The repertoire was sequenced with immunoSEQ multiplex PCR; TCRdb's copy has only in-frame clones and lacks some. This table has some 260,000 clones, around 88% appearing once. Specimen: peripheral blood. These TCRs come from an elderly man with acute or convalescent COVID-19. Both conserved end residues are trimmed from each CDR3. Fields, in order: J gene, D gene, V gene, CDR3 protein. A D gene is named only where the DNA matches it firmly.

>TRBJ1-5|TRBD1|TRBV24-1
ATRQGDNQPQH
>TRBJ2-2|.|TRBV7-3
ASSPPGPTSGELF
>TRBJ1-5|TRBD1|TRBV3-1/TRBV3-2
ASSQSGGGIWPQH
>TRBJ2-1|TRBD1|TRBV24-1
ATSERQGTYNEQF
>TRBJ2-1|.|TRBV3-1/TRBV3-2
ASSRPLSVSYNEQF
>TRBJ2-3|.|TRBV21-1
ASTTHRDRGLADTQY
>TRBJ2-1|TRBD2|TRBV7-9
ASSLSRGLAGGNEQF
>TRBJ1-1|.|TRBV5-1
ASSQNTEAF
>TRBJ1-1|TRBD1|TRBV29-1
SVDRGNTEAF
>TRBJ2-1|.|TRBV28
ASSPGYNEQF
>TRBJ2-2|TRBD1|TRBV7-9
ASSFGTGVTGELF
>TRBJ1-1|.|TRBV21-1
ASSNSEGFMNTEAF
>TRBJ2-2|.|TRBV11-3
ASSPPGAGELF
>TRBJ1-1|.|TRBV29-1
SVGRGGNTEAF
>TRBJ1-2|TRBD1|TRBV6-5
ASRGEGRGRNGYT
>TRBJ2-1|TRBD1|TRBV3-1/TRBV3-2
ASSHQGQGSCV
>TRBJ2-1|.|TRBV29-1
SVAATMNNEQF
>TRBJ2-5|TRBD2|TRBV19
ASSALAGNQETQY
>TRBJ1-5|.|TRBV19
ASSVPRQPQH
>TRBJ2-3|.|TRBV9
ASSVDYPDTQY
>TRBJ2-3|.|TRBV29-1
SVEATDTQY
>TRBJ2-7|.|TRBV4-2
ASSQVVAPYEQY
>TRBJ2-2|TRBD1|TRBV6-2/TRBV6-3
ASSMTGIAGELF
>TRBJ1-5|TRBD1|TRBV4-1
ASSPRTGGRPQH
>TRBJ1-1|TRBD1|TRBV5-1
ASTPGQGYTEAF
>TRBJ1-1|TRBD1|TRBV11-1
ASSPRQGAHPEAF
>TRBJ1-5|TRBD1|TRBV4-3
ASSQDYRWGQGTNQPQH
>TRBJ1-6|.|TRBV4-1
ASSPRLDSPLH
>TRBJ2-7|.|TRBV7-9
ASSPQRHFEQY
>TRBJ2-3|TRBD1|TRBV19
ASSMGTGTLTDTQY
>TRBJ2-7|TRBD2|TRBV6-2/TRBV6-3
ASSLVASGVYEQY
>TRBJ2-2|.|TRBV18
ASSEGRGGTGELF
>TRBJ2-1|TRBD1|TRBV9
ASSPPGQPYNEQF
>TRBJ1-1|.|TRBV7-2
ASSLNRVSSMNTEAF
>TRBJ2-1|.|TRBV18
ASSPGTSGSYNEQF
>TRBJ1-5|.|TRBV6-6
ASRSGARGSQPQH
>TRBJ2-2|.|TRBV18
ASSPTRVNTGELF
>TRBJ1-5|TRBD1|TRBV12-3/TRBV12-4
ASRGTGTQPQH
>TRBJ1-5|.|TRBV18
ASSPRGGRGANQPQH
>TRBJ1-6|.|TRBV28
ASSRGTSGGSPLH
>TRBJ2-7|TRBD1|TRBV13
ASSFLGQGFYEQY
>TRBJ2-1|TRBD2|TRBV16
ASSPPGRAVDEQF
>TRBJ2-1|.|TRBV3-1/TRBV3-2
ASSSLGSSYNEQF
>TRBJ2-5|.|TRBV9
ASSVVEGMQETQY
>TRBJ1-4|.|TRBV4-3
ASSRHIATNEKLF
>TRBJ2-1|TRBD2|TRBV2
ASKGGSGHNEQF
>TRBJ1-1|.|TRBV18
ASSSQLRLSHTEAF
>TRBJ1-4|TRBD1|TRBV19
ASRTNWGTGNEKLF
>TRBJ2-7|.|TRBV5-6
ASSLGSSFFPYEQY
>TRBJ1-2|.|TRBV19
ASSAQKSSNYGYT
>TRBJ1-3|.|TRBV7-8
ASSSNPRGSSGNTIY
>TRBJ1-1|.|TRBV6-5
ASSYRGDTEAF
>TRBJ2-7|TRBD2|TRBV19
ASSVGRAKAEQY
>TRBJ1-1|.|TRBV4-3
ASSQDWSNTEAF
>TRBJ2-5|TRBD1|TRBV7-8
ASSSDRAQETQY
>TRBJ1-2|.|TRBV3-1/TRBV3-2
ASSLAGSTSGYT
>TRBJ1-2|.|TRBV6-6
ASSYLGQNYGYT
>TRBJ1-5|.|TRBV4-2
ASTPTGSNQPQH
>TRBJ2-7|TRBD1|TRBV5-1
ASSLGQNSYEQY